Listed below are T cell receptor beta chains from one sample, sequenced in a study of glioma-infiltrating T cells after dendritic cell vaccination. This table comes from immunoSEQ multiplex PCR, and its TCRdb copy is limited to in-frame clones, with some not included. The top ten clones hold 11% of a sample with about 49,000 clones, less than 90% of them seen once. The sample was blood, taken before dendritic cell vaccination. The receptors shown here come from a human donor with glioblastoma. The CDR3 runs from the conserved cysteine through the conserved F or W. A D gene is named only where the DNA matches it firmly.

18 | TRBV4-2 | TRBD1 | CASSQGEGQGNWDTEAFF
13 | TRBV10-1 | . | CASSEGTTNGYTF
17 | TRBV9 | . | CASSVLGGVASTGELFF
14 | TRBV7-3 | . | CASSSTGGRTEAFF
13 | TRBV29-1 | TRBD1 | CSVDRQGATEAFF
15 | TRBV6-1 | . | CASSRGFAVDQPQHF
13 | TRBV29-1 | . | CSVEWTPQETQYF
12 | TRBV30 | . | CAWRIGTLGQYF
14 | TRBV30 | TRBD2 | CAWRREGWGNEQFF
15 | TRBV5-4 | TRBD2 | CASSLVGGLAGEQYF
14 | TRBV6-5 | TRBD1 | CASRSTGVRDEQYF
15 | TRBV19 | TRBD1 | CASNRQGISNQPQHF
17 | TRBV14 | TRBD1 | CASSLLIRTGGGTEAFF
12 | TRBV7-8 | TRBD1 | CASNRGEETQYF
14 | TRBV19 | . | CASSIVAGGYEQYF
14 | TRBV19 | TRBD1 | CASSMGQGFNEQFF
16 | TRBV5-4 | . | CASSFGGGATNQPQHF
13 | TRBV5-4 | . | CASSLERGGTQYF
15 | TRBV5-1 | TRBD2 | CASSPEGLAGFEQFF
16 | TRBV9 | TRBD2 | CASSVEAGGPPDTQYF
14 | TRBV5-6 | TRBD1 | CASSKGQLGNTIYF
15 | TRBV9 | . | CASSVGIEPSYEQYF
14 | TRBV5-1 | . | CASSLGVQDLGYTF
18 | TRBV13 | TRBD1 | CASSLYSPSGTGYKKLFF
14 | TRBV5-4 | . | CASSHPSRYGEQFF
14 | TRBV7-2 | TRBD1 | CASSTQGAGEKLFF
14 | TRBV18 | . | CASSPPVRAGELFF
16 | TRBV21-1 | . | CASSKKDDRGNTEAFF
12 | TRBV28 | . | CASSPEVGGYTF
14 | TRBV11-2 | TRBD1 | CASSLSTGATEAFF
19 | TRBV19 | . | CASSIGLFRTDVGNTEAFF
16 | TRBV7-9 | . | CASSPPNAGSSYEQYF
14 | TRBV7-2 | . | CASSLGGAGSGYTF
18 | TRBV7-2 | TRBD2 | CASSRGLAGGRNTGELFF
17 | TRBV5-1 | TRBD2 | CASSLAQRGGQTDTQYF
12 | TRBV12-5 | . | CASGLVRVSYTF
14 | TRBV12-5 | . | CASGLGRENTEAFF
16 | TRBV10-2 | TRBD1 | CASSDPPGQGYNEQYF
15 | TRBV27 | TRBD2 | CASSDRGLGADTQYF
15 | TRBV18 | . | CASSPIRGNTGELFF
14 | TRBV19 | . | CASSILEQTAGYTF
14 | TRBV6-4 | . | CASSAQGDTGELFF
12 | TRBV2 | . | CASNSEGYEQYF
14 | TRBV2 | . | CASRIVGENTEAFF
14 | TRBV6-5 | . | CASNRDRDTGELFF
15 | TRBV12-1 | . | CASSYSDTNTGELFF
14 | TRBV11-2 | . | CASSLGTFQETQYF
16 | TRBV5-1 | . | CASSLVQGRSTGELFF
17 | TRBV25-1 | TRBD1 | CASSVDRGGGIQETQYF
14 | TRBV30 | . | CAWSGNRGNQPQHF
14 | TRBV7-2 | . | CASSLDRKTDTQYF
16 | TRBV30 | . | CAWSVRGGLSGNTIYF
15 | TRBV7-2 | . | CASSRAAASNEKLFF